The T cell receptor beta chain described here comes from a study of long-term antiretroviral therapy in people with HIV. General observations from the study: Post-ART diversity increased but stayed below transplant donor controls.

A note on this clone: Its cognate antigen is unknown.

CDR1 SGHTS and CDR2 YDEGEE come from the germline V gene. V lost 4 bases and J lost 8, with 18 bases in between. The CDR3 has 14 residues. A v3.0 immunoSEQ assay was performed at survey level. Sequencing was performed with immunoSEQ multiplex PCR; in TCRdb, only in-frame clones are kept and a portion is missing. The data show tens of thousands of clones, with about four fifths seen just once and roughly 5.9% held by the top ten. The sequencing used unsorted PBMCs, collected 0.2 years after starting antiretroviral therapy. This receptor was identified in a woman aged 25 to 39 with HIV. This chain connects TRBV5-8 to TRBJ1-1, with D possibly being TRBD1 (5 bases). CDR3 nucleotide sequence: TGTGCCAGCAGCCTCAAACATACGGGACGGGAAGCTTTCTTT. Translating gives CASSLKHTGREAFF.